The 29 T cell receptor beta chains reported below all come from one sample, sequenced in a study of T cell responses to AZD1222 COVID-19 vaccine. Using immunoSEQ multiplex PCR, the repertoire was profiled, and TCRdb retains in-frame clones only, with some absent. The sample lists 150,000 or so clones, about nine tenths occurring once. This sample comprised peripheral blood, obtained on day 0 of AZD1222 vaccination. Receptor source: an adult in good health.

The gene calls are TRBV11-1 and TRBJ1-2; D is ambiguous. V shed 1 base and J shed 2 bases, with 5 bases lying between them. The CDR3 extends over 13 amino acids. Germline V CDR1 and CDR2: SGHAT, FQDESV (reference sequence). CDR3 protein: CASSLGRNYGYTF. The CDR3 coding sequence is TGTGCCAGCAGCTTAGGGAGAAACTATGGCTACACCTTC. The entire variable domain, with the rest obtained from reference TRBV11-1 and TRBJ1-2, is as follows: EAEVAQSPRYKITEKSQAVAFWCDPISGHATLYWYRQILGQGPELLVQFQDESVVDDSQLPKDRFSAERLKGVDSTLKIQPAELGDSAMYLCASSLGRNYGYTFGSGTRLTVV.

This clone has only a few counts. V and J are TRBV5-4 and TRBJ1-6, with a possible D match to TRBD1 (6 bases). V lost 4 bases, J lost 7 bases, and 9 bases lay in between. The CDR3 spans 13 residues. CDR1 SGHNT and CDR2 YYREEE come from the germline V gene (reference sequence). This CDR3 is CASSLQGNSPLHF. The CDR3 nucleotides are TGTGCCAGCAGCCTCCAGGGGAATTCACCCCTCCACTTT.

This clone has more than one count but fewer than ten. The rearrangement joins TRBV7-6 to TRBJ1-2, with a possible D match to TRBD1 (6 bases). The V gene's germline CDR1 is SGHVS and CDR2 FNYEAQ. Trimming pared 5 bases from V and 7 bases from J, leaving 17 bases between. The CDR3 has 14 amino acids. The chain's CDR3 is CASSPWEGGTGYTF. The CDR3 DNA is TGTGCCAGCAGCCCCTGGGAGGGGGGTACTGGCTACACCTTC.

This chain joins TRBV13 and TRBJ2-1, with TRBD2 matching 9 bases. Germline V CDR1 and CDR2: PRHDT, FYEKMQ (reference sequence). CDR3 size: 19 residues. The ends lost 1 base at V and 7 bases at J; junction bases unmatched: 17. The CDR3 loop is CASSLDTPSRAGGENEQFF. The CDR3 coding sequence is TGTGCCAGCAGCTTAGATACCCCCTCTAGAGCGGGGGGAGAAAATGAGCAGTTCTTC.

The chain has TRBV2 and TRBJ1-5; a possible D gene is TRBD1 (5 bases). The CDR3 runs 14 residues. Trimming removed 3 bases at V and 5 bases at J, with 11 bases between. Germline V gene sequence: CDR1 SNHLY, CDR2 FYNNEI. CDR3 residues: CASSEGRDHQPQHF. The CDR3 nucleotides are TGTGCCAGCAGTGAGGGAAGGGACCATCAGCCCCAGCATTTT.

The rearrangement joins TRBV19 to TRBJ1-5, with D possibly being TRBD1 (5 bases). V was clipped by 8 bases and J by 4 bases, with 12 bases between them. CDR1 and CDR2 from the germline V gene are LNHDA and SQIVND (reference sequence). This CDR3 is built from 13 residues. The CDR3 bases are TGTGCCAGTCGACGACAGCCGAATCAGCCCCAGCATTTT. Protein: CASRRQPNQPQHF. Using reference TRBV19 and TRBJ1-5 for the parts outside the CDR3, the full variable domain is DGGITQSPKYLFRKEGQNVTLSCEQNLNHDAMYWYRQDPGQGLRLIYYSQIVNDFQKGDIAEGYSVSREKKESFPLTVTSAQKNPTAFYLCASRRQPNQPQHFGDGTRLSIL.

The chain joins TRBV5-1 to TRBJ2-1, with 14 nucleotides matching TRBD2. Germline assignment: CDR1 SGHRS and CDR2 YFSETQ. The V gene end was trimmed by 4 bases and the J gene end by 7 bases; junction bases not matched to a gene: 10. This CDR3 has 17 amino acids. CDR3 residues: CASSTLPGLAGVNEQFF. In DNA form, the CDR3 reads TGCGCCAGCAGCACGCTACCGGGACTAGCGGGGGTTAATGAGCAGTTCTTC.

The genes are TRBV6-2 or TRBV6-3 and TRBJ2-3; 7 nucleotides line up with TRBD1. Losses at the gene ends were 0 bases for V and 2 bases for J; bases not matched to a gene: 8. The CDR3 length is 17 residues. Per the germline V gene, CDR1 is MNHEY and CDR2 is SVGEGT. CDR3 amino acids: CASSYSSRQGVTDTQYF. The CDR3 DNA follows: TGTGCCAGCAGTTACTCTTCCAGACAGGGTGTCACAGATACGCAGTATTTT.

This clone has only a few counts. The chain links TRBV5-5 to TRBJ2-7, with TRBD1 matching 8 bases. The CDR3 is 18 amino acids. V trimming: 0 bases; J trimming: 5 bases; junction bases outside the gene matches: 16. The germline CDR1 and CDR2 sequences are SGHKS and YYEKEE (reference sequence). This chain's CDR3 is CASSLASSRTGTSHEQYF. CDR3 nucleotides: TGTGCCAGCAGCTTGGCCTCCAGCCGGACAGGGACTTCCCACGAGCAGTACTTC.

About this clone: This sample includes further DNA sequences coding for the same CDR3. The chain links TRBV6-5 to TRBJ1-1; D gene unclear. Trimming removed 5 bases from V and 1 base from J, with 8 bases in between. CDR3 length equals 13 residues. From germline, CDR1 is MNHEY and CDR2 SVGAGI. The chain's CDR3 is CASSPTTNTEAFF. CDR3 bases: TGTGCCAGCAGTCCCACAACGAACACTGAAGCTTTCTTT.

This clone was detected a few times. The rearrangement uses TRBV4-1 and TRBJ1-5; 7 bases map to TRBD1. V trimming: 3 bases; J trimming: 2 bases; junction bases outside the gene matches: 4. The germline V gene encodes CDR1 MGHRA and CDR2 YSYEKL. This CDR3 contains 15 residues. The CDR3 bases are TGCGCCAGCAGCCACTTTACAGGGGGCAATCAGCCCCAGCATTTT. Translation gives CASSHFTGGNQPQHF.

In DNA form, the CDR3 reads TGTGCCAGTAGTTCAGGGGCCGGGGGCTACACCTTC. Amino acids: CASSSGAGGYTF. The chain joins TRBV19 to TRBJ1-2; TRBD1 might be the D (6 bases). There are 12 residues in the CDR3. V lost 5 bases to trimming and J lost 8 bases, with 12 bases between them. The germline V gene has CDR1 LNHDA and CDR2 SQIVND (reference sequence). The complete variable domain, with remaining parts taken from reference TRBV19 and TRBJ1-2, reads DGGITQSPKYLFRKEGQNVTLSCEQNLNHDAMYWYRQDPGQGLRLIYYSQIVNDFQKGDIAEGYSVSREKKESFPLTVTSAQKNPTAFYLCASSSGAGGYTFGSGTRLTVV.

The CDR3 DNA is TGTGCCAACGGTTGGGACCTGAACACTGAAGCTTTCTTT. Translating it yields CANGWDLNTEAFF. The chain links TRBV12-3 or TRBV12-4 to TRBJ1-1; D possibly corresponds to TRBD1 (5 bases). The CDR3 is 13 residues long. The V and J ends lost 10 bases and 0 bases respectively, with 12 bases between them.

The rearrangement uses TRBV28 and TRBJ1-6, with TRBD1 matching over 7 bases. In germline, CDR1 is MDHEN, CDR2 SYDVKM. The CDR3 is made up of 14 amino acids. Losses at the gene ends were 7 bases for V and 6 bases for J; bases not matched to a gene: 6. The CDR3 nucleotides are TGTGCCAGCATCCGGACAGGTTTTAATTCACCCCTCCACTTT. Encoded protein: CASIRTGFNSPLHF.

The V gene is TRBV5-6, the J gene TRBJ2-4; D is unclear. Trimming removed 4 bases at V and 5 bases at J, with 10 bases between. Germline lookup yields CDR1 SGHDT and CDR2 YYEEEE. This CDR3 has 13 residues. This CDR3 is CASSRSSQNIQYF. The CDR3 bases are TGTGCCAGCAGCCGAAGCAGTCAAAACATTCAGTACTTC. Looking up the rest from reference TRBV5-6 and TRBJ2-4 gives the full variable domain: DAGVTQSPTHLIKTRGQQVTLRCSPKSGHDTVSWYQQALGQGPQFIFQYYEEEERQRGNFPDRFSGHQFPNYSSELNVNALLLGDSALYLCASSRSSQNIQYFGAGTRLSVL.

This clone was seen just once. V is TRBV7-9 and J is TRBJ1-4, with 8 nucleotides matching TRBD1. The CDR3 runs 14 residues. J lost 7 bases, V lost 4 bases, and 5 bases had no gene match. From germline, CDR1 is SEHNR and CDR2 FQNEAQ (reference sequence). The CDR3 bases are TGTGCCAGCAGCTACGGACAGGGAGGTGAAAAACTGTTTTTT. As protein: CASSYGQGGEKLFF.

This clone appeared a few times. V and J are TRBV5-1 and TRBJ2-5; no reliable D call. CDR3 length equals 20 residues. V lost 0 bases and J lost 0, with 24 bases in between. Looked up from germline, CDR1 is SGHRS and CDR2 is YFSETQ. As DNA, the CDR3 is TGCGCCAGCAGCTTGGAAGGAAGCCTGCACGGACGTGGGAACCAAGAGACCCAGTACTTC. Protein sequence: CASSLEGSLHGRGNQETQYF.

The chain recombines TRBV5-6 with TRBJ2-7; D possibly corresponds to TRBD2 (7 bases). The CDR3 loop spans 15 amino acids. Germline CDR1 and CDR2: SGHDT and YYEEEE. The V end was cut by 4 bases, the J end by 5 bases, with 19 bases between. CDR3 sequence: CASSPSWGGANEQYF. CDR3 DNA: TGTGCCAGCAGCCCTAGTTGGGGGGGGGCGAACGAGCAGTACTTC.

The chain recombines TRBV7-2 with TRBJ1-6; D is unresolved. The CDR3 runs 13 residues. Germline V gene data show CDR1 as SGHTA and CDR2 as FQGNSA. Trimming removed 7 bases at V and 2 bases at J, with 6 bases between. The chain's CDR3 is CASTDTYNSPLHF. Here the CDR3 DNA reads TGTGCCAGCACGGATACCTATAATTCACCCCTCCACTTT. The full variable domain, rest sourced from reference TRBV7-2 and TRBJ1-6, is GAGVSQSPSNKVTEKGKDVELRCDPISGHTALYWYRQSLGQGLEFLIYFQGNSAPDKSGLPSDRFSAERTGGSVSTLTIQRTQQEDSAVYLCASTDTYNSPLHFGNGTRLTVT.

This chain uses TRBV7-9 with TRBJ1-2; D gene uncertain. V was shortened by 1 base and J by 7 bases, with 13 bases between the two germline ends. Germline assignment: CDR1 SEHNR and CDR2 FQNEAQ (reference sequence). This CDR3 is built from 14 residues. The CDR3 DNA reads as TGTGCCAGCAGCTTAGGCTATGGAGGAAGTGGCTACACCTTC. Its protein product is CASSLGYGGSGYTF.

J is TRBJ1-1 and V is TRBV7-3; a weak D match, TRBD1 (6 bases). CDR3 length: 13 residues. The germline V gene encodes CDR1 SGHTA and CDR2 FQGTGA. The germline V and J ends were trimmed by 4 bases and 4 bases, with 10 bases remaining between them. DNA of the CDR3: TGTGCCAGCAGCTCAGGGGAGACCACTGAAGCTTTCTTT. Encoded protein: CASSSGETTEAFF.

This chain connects TRBV4-2 to TRBJ1-6; D is ambiguous. Per the germline V gene, CDR1 is LGHNA and CDR2 is YNFKEQ. Trimming took off 4 bases at V and 10 bases at J, with 8 bases between the two ends. The CDR3 has 12 residues. The CDR3 nucleotides read TGTGCCAGCAGCCCCACGTCCTCACCCCTCCACTTT. Encoded protein: CASSPTSSPLHF.

The chain is built from TRBV5-4 and TRBJ1-2; TRBD1 is a possible D gene (5 bases). The CDR3 extends over 15 amino acids. The germline V and J ends were trimmed by 4 bases and 6 bases, with 19 bases remaining between them. CDR1 SGHNT and CDR2 YYREEE come from the germline V gene (reference sequence). CDR3 DNA sequence: TGTGCCAGCAGCGTTACAGGAGGTCGGGTGGATGGCTACACCTTC. This encodes CASSVTGGRVDGYTF. Combining the CDR3 with reference TRBV5-4 and TRBJ1-2 gives the whole variable domain ETGVTQSPTHLIKTRGQQVTLRCSSQSGHNTVSWYQQALGQGPQFIFQYYREEENGRGNFPPRFSGLQFPNYSSELNVNALELDDSALYLCASSVTGGRVDGYTFGSGTRLTVV.

This clone has only a few counts. V usage is TRBV11-2 and J usage is TRBJ1-4; no firm D call. This CDR3 region has 18 residues. From germline, CDR1 is SGHAT and CDR2 FQNNGV. Trimming pared 2 bases from V and 0 bases from J, leaving 16 bases between. The CDR3 region is CASSLNPSLFATNEKLFF. The CDR3 DNA reads as TGTGCCAGCAGCTTAAACCCAAGCTTATTTGCAACTAATGAAAAACTGTTTTTT.

The chain combines TRBV7-2 with TRBJ1-3; D is uncertain. This CDR3 is 16 amino acids long. V was shortened by 4 bases and J by 0 bases, with 13 bases between the two germline ends. Per the germline V gene, CDR1 is SGHTA and CDR2 is FQGNSA. The CDR3 region is CASSSSTQFSGNTIYF. In DNA form, the CDR3 reads TGTGCCAGCAGCTCATCTACCCAGTTCTCTGGAAACACCATATATTTT.

The genes are TRBV7-9 and TRBJ1-2, with TRBD1 matching over 11 bases. The CDR3 consists of 19 residues. V gave up 0 bases and J gave up 0 bases; unmatched junction bases: 9. Germline V gene sequence: CDR1 SEHNR, CDR2 FQNEAQ (reference sequence). CDR3 DNA sequence: TGTGCCAGCAGCTTAGCGATTGGACAGGGGGCAGGGGCTAACTATGGCTACACCTTC. Amino acid sequence: CASSLAIGQGAGANYGYTF.

This rearrangement joins TRBV28 to TRBJ2-1; possibly TRBD2 for D (5 bases). Trimming shortened V by 6 bases and J by 7 bases, and 10 bases separated the two germline ends. The CDR3 is 12 residues long. Germline CDR1 is MDHEN and CDR2 is SYDVKM. The CDR3 DNA reads TGTGCCAGCAGGCGTACTAGGAATGAGCAGTTCTTC. Translated: CASRRTRNEQFF.

Ten or more counts support this clone. The CDR3 loop is CASSPPGSGPQYF. The CDR3 DNA follows: TGTGCCAGCTCACCACCCGGCAGCGGACCGCAGTACTTC. The J gene is TRBJ2-7, the V gene TRBV18; perhaps TRBD2 as D (5 bases). V was pared by 0 bases and J by 9 bases, with 12 bases between. There are 13 residues in the CDR3. The germline CDR1 and CDR2 sequences are KGHSH and LQKENI. Together with reference TRBV18 and TRBJ2-7, the CDR3 gives the full variable domain: NAGVMQNPRHLVRRRGQEARLRCSPMKGHSHVYWYRQLPEEGLKFMVYLQKENIIDESGMPKERFSAEFPKEGPSILRIQQVVRGDSAAYFCASSPPGSGPQYFGPGTRLTVT.

The chain carries TRBV18 and TRBJ2-5; no clear D gene. In germline, CDR1 is KGHSH, CDR2 LQKENI. V lost 0 bases and J lost 3, with 8 bases in between. The CDR3 is 14 amino acids. The CDR3 region has the DNA TGTGCCAGCTCACCACCGGCACAGAAAGAGACCCAGTACTTC. Amino acids: CASSPPAQKETQYF. The variable domain in full, with the rest retrieved from reference TRBV18 and TRBJ2-5, is NAGVMQNPRHLVRRRGQEARLRCSPMKGHSHVYWYRQLPEEGLKFMVYLQKENIIDESGMPKERFSAEFPKEGPSILRIQQVVRGDSAAYFCASSPPAQKETQYFGPGTRLLVL.